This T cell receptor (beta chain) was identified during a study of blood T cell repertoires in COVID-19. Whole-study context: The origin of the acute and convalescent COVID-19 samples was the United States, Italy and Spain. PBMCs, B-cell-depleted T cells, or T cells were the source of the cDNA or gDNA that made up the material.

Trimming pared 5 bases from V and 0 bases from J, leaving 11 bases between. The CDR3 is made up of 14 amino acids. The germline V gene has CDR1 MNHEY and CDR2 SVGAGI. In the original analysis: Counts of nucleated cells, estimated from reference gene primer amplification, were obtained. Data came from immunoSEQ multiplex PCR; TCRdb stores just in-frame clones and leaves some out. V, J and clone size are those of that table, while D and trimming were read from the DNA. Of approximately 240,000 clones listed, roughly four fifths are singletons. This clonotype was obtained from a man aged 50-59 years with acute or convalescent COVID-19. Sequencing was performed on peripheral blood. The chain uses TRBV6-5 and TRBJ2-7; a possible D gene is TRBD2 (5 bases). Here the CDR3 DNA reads TGTGCCAGCAGTCTACTAGAGGGCTCCTACGAGCAGTACTTC. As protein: CASSLLEGSYEQYF.